The 13 T cell receptor beta chains reported below all come from one sample, sequenced in a study of PD-1 blockade in classical Hodgkin lymphoma (dated by TCRdb to about 2020). Library preparation used the immunoSEQ multiplex PCR assay. Imported from immuneACCESS, the table was reduced by TCRdb to in-frame sequences with V and J called. These copies leave out some clones; in studies compared against another copy, an unresolved V gene accounts for under half, and the cause of the remainder is not known. The sample table shows about 23,000 clones, and more than 90% are seen once. Jointly, the top ten make up 0.41% of the sample. The sample's time point label is to be understood as: newly diagnosed, previously untreated cHL patient sample. Magnetic negative selection with a Miltenyi CD4+ T cell isolation kit was used to purify CD4+ T cells from thawed PBMCs. Specimen: CD4+ T cells from blood. The receptor set was obtained from a human donor with classical Hodgkin lymphoma.

This chain connects TRBV27 to TRBJ2-7; D may be TRBD2 (5 bases). Germline lookup yields CDR1 MNHEY and CDR2 SMNVEV (reference sequence). This CDR3 spans 14 amino acids. V gave up 6 bases and J gave up 6 bases, with 18 bases separating them. DNA of the CDR3: TGTGCCAGCAGCCCCAAGCCAGGTGGACTCGAGCAGTACTTC. Amino acid sequence: CASSPKPGGLEQYF.

This sequence joins TRBV5-4 and TRBJ2-1; TRBD1 is a possible D gene (7 bases). V lost 3 bases and J lost 9, with 22 bases in between. CDR1 is SGHNT, CDR2 YYREEE, per germline (reference sequence). This CDR3 is built from 16 residues. The CDR3 DNA is TGTGCCAGCAGCTCCCTCCGGGACAGCCTAGCGATTGAGCAGTTCTTC. Translating gives CASSSLRDSLAIEQFF.

V gene TRBV5-5 combines with J gene TRBJ2-7, with a weak D call TRBD1 (5 bases). Germline-derived CDR1 and CDR2 are SGHKS and YYEKEE (reference sequence). The CDR3 has 14 amino acids. V was pared by 0 bases and J by 6 bases, with 13 bases between. The CDR3 loop is CASSLVAGKGEQYF. The DNA of the CDR3 is TGTGCCAGCAGCTTGGTGGCAGGGAAAGGCGAGCAGTACTTC.

The CDR3 here is CATSRESGRYGYEQYF. CDR3 nucleotides: TGTGCCACCAGCAGAGAGAGTGGACGGTATGGCTACGAGCAGTACTTC. The chain uses TRBV15 and TRBJ2-7; D ambiguous. The V end was cut by 0 bases, the J end by 3 bases, with 15 bases between. Germline V gene lookup returns CDR1 LNHNV and CDR2 YYDKDF (reference sequence). CDR3 length: 16 amino acids.

The J gene is TRBJ2-2, the V gene TRBV6-1; D perhaps matches TRBD1 (6 bases). The CDR3 sequence is 15 residues long. Germline assignment: CDR1 MNHNS and CDR2 SASEGT. V lost 6 bases to trimming and J lost 0 bases, with 11 bases between them. The CDR3 DNA follows: TGTGCCAGCAGCCGGGACACGGCGAACACCGGGGAGCTGTTTTTT. Translated, it gives CASSRDTANTGELFF.

The V call is TRBV12-5, the J call TRBJ2-3; TRBD2 aligns across 7 bases. The CDR3 is 18 amino acids. The junction had 13 bases not matched to a gene; V was cut back by 4 bases and J by 0 bases. CDR1 and CDR2 from the germline V gene are LGHNT and FRNRAP. CDR3 sequence: CASGSPGGGSLSTDTQYF. The CDR3, as DNA: TGTGCTAGTGGTTCCCCGGGCGGGGGTTCCCTTAGCACAGATACGCAGTATTTT.

CDR3 DNA sequence: TGTGCCAGCAGTGTTGGCAGGTCAAATCAGCCCCAGCATTTT. Translating gives CASSVGRSNQPQHF. V gene TRBV2 combines with J gene TRBJ1-5, with no clear D. Trimming left V 4 bases short and J 4 bases short, with 11 bases between. Germline V lookup: CDR1 SNHLY, CDR2 FYNNEI. This CDR3 has 14 amino acids.

This clone was seen a few times. The V and J genes are TRBV2 and TRBJ1-1; D not certain. Trimming left V 7 bases short and J 1 base short, with 10 bases between. This CDR3 has 13 residues. The germline V gene encodes CDR1 SNHLY and CDR2 FYNNEI. In DNA, the CDR3 is TGTGCCAGCACTCAAGGACCGAACACTGAAGCTTTCTTT. Amino acids: CASTQGPNTEAFF.

This clone was found once. J is TRBJ2-7 and V is TRBV5-1; D may be TRBD1 (6 bases). The CDR3 is 14 residues long. CDR1 is SGHRS, CDR2 YFSETQ, per germline. V lost 4 bases, J lost 2 bases, and 13 bases lay in between. CDR3 sequence: CASSRWDKTYEQYF. DNA for the CDR3: TGCGCCAGCAGCAGATGGGACAAGACCTACGAGCAGTACTTC.

The chain joins TRBV9 to TRBJ1-2; D may be TRBD1 (5 bases). CDR1 is SGDLS, CDR2 YYNGEE, per germline. CDR3 length: 16 residues. With 0 bases removed from V and 8 bases from J, the gap between germline ends came to 20 bases. The CDR3, as DNA: TGTGCCAGCAGCGTAGGTATCAGGGAAATACTGACGGGCTACACCTTC. Amino acid sequence: CASSVGIREILTGYTF.

The V and J genes are TRBV5-5 and TRBJ1-4; D is possibly TRBD1 (6 bases). V was clipped by 2 bases and J by 8 bases, with 22 bases between them. In germline, CDR1 is SGHKS, CDR2 YYEKEE (reference sequence). The CDR3 sequence is 17 residues long. CDR3 region: CASSFRDILSGLEKLFF. The CDR3 coding sequence is TGTGCCAGCAGCTTCCGGGACATCCTTTCAGGATTAGAAAAACTGTTTTTT.

The chain employs TRBV18 and TRBJ2-1; 7 bases are a match to TRBD1. J gave up 1 base and V 6 bases, and 3 bases lay outside the gene matches. The CDR3 length is 14 residues. Germline V gene data show CDR1 as KGHSH and CDR2 as LQKENI. This chain's CDR3 is CASSGQVSYNEQFF. The DNA for the CDR3 is TGTGCCAGCTCCGGACAGGTTTCCTACAATGAGCAGTTCTTC.

The chain has TRBV9 and TRBJ1-1; TRBD1 is a possible D gene (5 bases). There are 16 residues in the CDR3. V was shortened by 3 bases and J by 7 bases, with 22 bases between the two germline ends. CDR1 SGDLS and CDR2 YYNGEE come from the germline V gene. CDR3 in amino acids: CASSGGAGPGQNEAFF. The CDR3, as DNA: TGTGCCAGCAGCGGAGGGGCAGGGCCCGGCCAAAATGAAGCTTTCTTT.